This T cell receptor (beta chain) was sequenced in a study of blood T cell repertoires in COVID-19. Across the whole study: The cDNA or gDNA used as material had been derived from T cells, B-cell-depleted T cells, or PBMCs.

This CDR3 comprises 14 residues. Trimming removed 4 bases at V and 3 bases at J, with 13 bases between. CDR1 and CDR2 (germline): LGHDT, YNNKEL (reference sequence). Ten or more counts support this clone. Clones were read by immunoSEQ multiplex PCR, and TCRdb kept only the in-frame ones, dropping some. The repertoire has about 81,000 clones, around 80% of them found once; the top ten carry around 13%. Specimen: peripheral blood. The chain combines TRBV3-1 (or the pseudogene TRBV3-2) with TRBJ2-7; TRBD1 is a possible D gene (5 bases). This TCR was sampled from a human donor in a cohort sampled during active COVID-19. The DNA for the CDR3 is TGTGCCAGCAGCCCAGGGTCAGAGGTCTACGAGCAGTACTTC. Amino acid sequence: CASSPGSEVYEQYF.